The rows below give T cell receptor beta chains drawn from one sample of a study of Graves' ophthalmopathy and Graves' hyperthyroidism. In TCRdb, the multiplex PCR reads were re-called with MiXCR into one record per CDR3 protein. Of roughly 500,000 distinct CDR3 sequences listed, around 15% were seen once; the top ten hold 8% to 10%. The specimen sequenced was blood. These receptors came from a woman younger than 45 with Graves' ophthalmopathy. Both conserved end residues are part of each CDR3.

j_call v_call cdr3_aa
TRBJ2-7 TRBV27 CASSLGGRGYEQYF
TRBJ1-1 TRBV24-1 CATSGRGNTEAFF
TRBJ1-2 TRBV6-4 CASFRDRVMGGYTF
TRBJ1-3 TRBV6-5 CASSYSRPIYF
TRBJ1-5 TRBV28 CASSFRLGISNQPQHF
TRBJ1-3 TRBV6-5 CASSYRRERGNTIYF
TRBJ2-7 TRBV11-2 CASSLVDPAYEQYF
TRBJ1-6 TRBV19 CASNSGGSRSPLHF
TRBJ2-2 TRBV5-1 CASSERGTAVTGELFF
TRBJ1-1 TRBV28 CASSFGTWNTEAFF